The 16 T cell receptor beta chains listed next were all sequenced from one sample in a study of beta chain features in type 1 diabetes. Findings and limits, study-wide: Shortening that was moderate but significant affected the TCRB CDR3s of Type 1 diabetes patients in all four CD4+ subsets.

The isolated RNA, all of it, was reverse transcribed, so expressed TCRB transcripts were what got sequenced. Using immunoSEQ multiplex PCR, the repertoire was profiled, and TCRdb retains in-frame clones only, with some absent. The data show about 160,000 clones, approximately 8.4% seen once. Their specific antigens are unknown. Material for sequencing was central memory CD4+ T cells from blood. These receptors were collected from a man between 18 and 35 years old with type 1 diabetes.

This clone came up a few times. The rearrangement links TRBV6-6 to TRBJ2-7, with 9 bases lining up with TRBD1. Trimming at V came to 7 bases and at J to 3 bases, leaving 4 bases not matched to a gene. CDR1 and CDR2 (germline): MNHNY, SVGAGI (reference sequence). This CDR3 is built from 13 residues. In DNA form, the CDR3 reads TGTGCCAGCACGCCGGGACAGGGCTACGAGCAGTACTTC. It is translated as CASTPGQGYEQYF.

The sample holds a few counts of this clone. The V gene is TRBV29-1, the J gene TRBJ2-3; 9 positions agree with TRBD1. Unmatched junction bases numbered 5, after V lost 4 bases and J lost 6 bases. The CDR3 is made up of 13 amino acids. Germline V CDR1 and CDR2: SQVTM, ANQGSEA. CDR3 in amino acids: CSVVRDRGDTQYF. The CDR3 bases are TGCAGCGTTGTTCGCGACAGGGGGGATACGCAGTATTTT.

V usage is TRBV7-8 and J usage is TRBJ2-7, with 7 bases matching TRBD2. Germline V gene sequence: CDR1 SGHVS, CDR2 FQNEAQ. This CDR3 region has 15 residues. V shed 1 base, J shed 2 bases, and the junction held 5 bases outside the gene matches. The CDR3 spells CASSLGASGTYEQYF. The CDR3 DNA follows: TGTGCCAGCAGCTTAGGGGCTAGCGGAACCTACGAGCAGTACTTC.

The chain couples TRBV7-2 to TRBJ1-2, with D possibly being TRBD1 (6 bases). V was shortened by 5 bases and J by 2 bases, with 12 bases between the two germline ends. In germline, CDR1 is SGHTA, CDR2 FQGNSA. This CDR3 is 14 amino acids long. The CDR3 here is CASSPARGNYGYTF. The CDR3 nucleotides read TGTGCCAGCAGCCCAGCCAGGGGAAACTATGGCTACACCTTC. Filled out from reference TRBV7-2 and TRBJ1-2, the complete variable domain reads GAGVSQSPSNKVTEKGKDVELRCDPISGHTALYWYRQSLGQGLEFLIYFQGNSAPDKSGLPSDRFSAERTGGSVSTLTIQRTQQEDSAVYLCASSPARGNYGYTFGSGTRLTVV.

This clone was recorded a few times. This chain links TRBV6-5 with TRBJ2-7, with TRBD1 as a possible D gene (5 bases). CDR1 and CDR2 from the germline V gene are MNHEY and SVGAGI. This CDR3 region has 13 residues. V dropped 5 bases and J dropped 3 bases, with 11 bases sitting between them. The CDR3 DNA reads TGTGCCAGCAGTCGATTGACAGTCTACGAGCAGTACTTC. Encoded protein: CASSRLTVYEQYF.

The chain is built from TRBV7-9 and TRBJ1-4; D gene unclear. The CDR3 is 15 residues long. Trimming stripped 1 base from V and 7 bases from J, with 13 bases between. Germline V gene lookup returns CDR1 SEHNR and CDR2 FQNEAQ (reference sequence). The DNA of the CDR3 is TGTGCCAGCAGCTTAGGAACAGCAGGTGGTGAAAAACTGTTTTTT. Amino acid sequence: CASSLGTAGGEKLFF.

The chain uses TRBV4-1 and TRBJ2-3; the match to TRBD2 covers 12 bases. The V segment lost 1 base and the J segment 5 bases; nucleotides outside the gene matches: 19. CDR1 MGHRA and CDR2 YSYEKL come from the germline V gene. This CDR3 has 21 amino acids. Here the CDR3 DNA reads TGCGCCAGCAGCCAAGTCCTCCCCGTGGGTGCTAGCGGGGGGGCAAGAGATACGCAGTATTTT. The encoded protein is CASSQVLPVGASGGARDTQYF.

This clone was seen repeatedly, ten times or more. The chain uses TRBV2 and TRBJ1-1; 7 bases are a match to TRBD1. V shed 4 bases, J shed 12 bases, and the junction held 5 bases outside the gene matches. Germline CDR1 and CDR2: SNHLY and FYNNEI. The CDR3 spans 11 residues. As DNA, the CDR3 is TGTGCCAGCAGTGTGGGACAGATGACTTTCTTT. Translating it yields CASSVGQMTFF.

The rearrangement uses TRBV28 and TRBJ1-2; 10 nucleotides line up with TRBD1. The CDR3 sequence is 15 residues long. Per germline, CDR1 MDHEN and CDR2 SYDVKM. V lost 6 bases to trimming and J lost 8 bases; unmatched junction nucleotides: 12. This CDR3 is CASSPHSGTGAGYTF. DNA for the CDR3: TGTGCCAGCAGCCCTCACTCCGGGACAGGGGCGGGCTACACCTTC.

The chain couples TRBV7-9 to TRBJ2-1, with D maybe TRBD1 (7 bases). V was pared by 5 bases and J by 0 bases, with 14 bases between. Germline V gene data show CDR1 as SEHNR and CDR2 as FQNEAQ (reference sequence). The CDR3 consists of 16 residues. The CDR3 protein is CASSDPGGSSYNEQFF. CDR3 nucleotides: TGTGCCAGCAGCGACCCAGGGGGGAGCTCCTACAATGAGCAGTTCTTC.

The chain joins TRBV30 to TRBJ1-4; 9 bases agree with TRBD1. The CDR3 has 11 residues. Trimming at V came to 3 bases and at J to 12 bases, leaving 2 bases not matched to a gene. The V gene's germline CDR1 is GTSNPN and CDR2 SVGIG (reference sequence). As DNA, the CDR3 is TGTGCCTGGAGCAGGACAGGGGAACTGTTTTTT. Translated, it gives CAWSRTGELFF.

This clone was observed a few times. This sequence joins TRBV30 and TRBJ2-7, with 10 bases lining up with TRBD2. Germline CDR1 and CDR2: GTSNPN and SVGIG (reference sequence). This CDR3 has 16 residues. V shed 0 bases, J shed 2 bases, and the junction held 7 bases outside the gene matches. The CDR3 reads CAWSVVGAGGPYEQYF. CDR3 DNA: TGTGCCTGGAGTGTAGTTGGAGCGGGGGGGCCCTACGAGCAGTACTTC.

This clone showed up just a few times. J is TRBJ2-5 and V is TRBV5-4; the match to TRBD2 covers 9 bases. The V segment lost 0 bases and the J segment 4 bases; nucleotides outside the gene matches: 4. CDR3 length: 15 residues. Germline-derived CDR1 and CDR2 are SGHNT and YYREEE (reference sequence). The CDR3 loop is CASSLASGAGETQYF. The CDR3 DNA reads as TGTGCCAGCAGCTTGGCTAGCGGGGCGGGAGAGACCCAGTACTTC. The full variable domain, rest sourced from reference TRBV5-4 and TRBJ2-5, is ETGVTQSPTHLIKTRGQQVTLRCSSQSGHNTVSWYQQALGQGPQFIFQYYREEENGRGNFPPRFSGLQFPNYSSELNVNALELDDSALYLCASSLASGAGETQYFGPGTRLLVL.

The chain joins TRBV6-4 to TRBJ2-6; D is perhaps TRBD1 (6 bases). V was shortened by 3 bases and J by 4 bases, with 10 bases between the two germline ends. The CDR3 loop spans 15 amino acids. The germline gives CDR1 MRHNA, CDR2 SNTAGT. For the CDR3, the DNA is TGTGCCAGCAGTGAAACAGGGTCAGGGGCCAACGTCCTGACTTTC. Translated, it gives CASSETGSGANVLTF.

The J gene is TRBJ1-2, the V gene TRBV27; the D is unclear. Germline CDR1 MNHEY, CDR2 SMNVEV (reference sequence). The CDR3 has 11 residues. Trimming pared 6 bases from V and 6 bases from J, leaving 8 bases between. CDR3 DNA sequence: TGTGCCAGCAGAACACAGAATGGCTACACCTTC. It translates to CASRTQNGYTF.

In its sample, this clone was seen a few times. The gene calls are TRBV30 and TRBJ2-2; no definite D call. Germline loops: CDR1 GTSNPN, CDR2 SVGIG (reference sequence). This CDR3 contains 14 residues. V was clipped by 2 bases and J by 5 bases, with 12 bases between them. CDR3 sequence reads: CAWSNGILTGELFF. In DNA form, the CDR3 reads TGTGCCTGGAGTAATGGCATCTTGACCGGGGAGCTGTTTTTT.